The present T cell receptor beta chain was sequenced within a study of CD8 T cells in ankylosing spondylitis. One entry per CDR3 protein results from TCRdb running MiXCR on the 5' RACE reads. The table shows about 450,000 distinct CDR3 sequences, with about 24% occurring only once. As concerns this clonotype: Its cognate antigen is unknown.

The study's findings and limits: Both synovial fluid and blood in reactive arthritis had previously been reported to carry some motif variants. A TCR beta motif made of eight highly homologous variants seemed typical of ankylosing spondylitis blood.

V trimming: 4 bases; J trimming: 5 bases; junction bases outside the gene matches: 12. Germline CDR1 is SGHRS and CDR2 is YFSETQ. CDR3 length: 16 residues. Source material: blood, either unsorted or a sorted T cell fraction (not recorded which). This sequence joins TRBV5-1 and TRBJ2-5; 9 bases align to TRBD2. The receptor's source is a male donor with ankylosing spondylitis. CDR3 sequence (DNA): TGCGCCAGCAGCCTCGGGGCTAGCGGGATGGAGGAGACCCAGTACTTC. It specifies CASSLGASGMEETQYF.